What follows are 26 T cell receptor beta chains derived from one specimen sequenced in a study of CD8 T cells in ankylosing spondylitis (dated by TCRdb to about 2017). Findings and caveats that apply to the study as a whole: A TCR beta motif made up of several highly homologous amino acid variants appeared to be characteristic of blood from ankylosing spondylitis patients.

No antigen has been identified for these receptors. Receptors were amplified or captured by 5' RACE. The reads were generated on an Illumina HiSeq 2500. The public reads were reprocessed in TCRdb via fastp at Q25 and MiXCR, keeping in-frame beta chains. Each CDR3 protein gets just one entry, which takes the most common genes and DNA from the rows behind it. The sample includes fewer than 650,000 distinct CDR3 sequences, with roughly 13% observed a single time. Around 6.8% of the sample is held by the ten biggest clonotypes. The sample was blood, either unsorted or a sorted T cell fraction (not recorded which). Receptors originate from a male donor with ankylosing spondylitis.

V is TRBV28 and J is TRBJ1-4; maybe TRBD1 (6 bases). The germline CDR1 and CDR2 sequences are MDHEN and SYDVKM. This CDR3 has 12 amino acids. V lost 6 bases and J 11 bases, leaving 13 bases between the germline ends. The CDR3 is CASRETGLKLFF. In nucleotides, the CDR3 is TGTGCCAGCAGGGAGACAGGACTGAAACTGTTTTTT.

The sample holds many counts of this clonotype. The chain joins TRBV7-9 to TRBJ2-7; TRBD2 might be the D (5 bases). The V gene's germline CDR1 is SEHNR and CDR2 FQNEAQ (reference sequence). V lost 5 bases and J lost 4, with 12 bases in between. The CDR3 has 13 residues. The DNA of the CDR3 is TGTGCCAGCAGCGTAGAGGGTGTATACGAGCAGTACGTC. It specifies CASSVEGVYEQYV.

The rearrangement joins TRBV14 to TRBJ1-4, with 7 bases that match TRBD1. This CDR3 contains 16 residues. Germline assignment: CDR1 SGHDN and CDR2 FVKESK. Trimming took 4 bases from V and 7 from J; bases not matched to a gene: 12. CDR3 in DNA: TGTGCCAGCAGCCCCGGCGACAGGGCGGTTGGTGAAAAACTGTTTTTT. This translates into CASSPGDRAVGEKLFF.

This clonotype was counted only a few times. V and J are TRBV6-1 and TRBJ2-7; weak D call: TRBD1 (6 bases). The ends were cut back, 2 bases at V and 2 bases at J, with 7 bases in the middle. This CDR3 has 13 residues. CDR1 and CDR2 (germline): MNHNS, SASEGT. The CDR3 region has the DNA TGTGCCAGCAGTGAAACAGGGACCTACGAGCAGTACTTC. Protein sequence: CASSETGTYEQYF.

This rearrangement joins TRBV30 to TRBJ2-3, with D possibly matching TRBD2 (6 bases). The CDR3 length is 15 residues. V was shortened by 0 bases and J by 2 bases, with 12 bases between the two germline ends. Germline V gene sequence: CDR1 GTSNPN, CDR2 SVGIG (reference sequence). In DNA, the CDR3 is TGTGCCTGGAGTGTAGGTTTAGCGGACACAGATACGCAGTATTTT. Amino acids: CAWSVGLADTDTQYF.

This clonotype was detected only a few times. The rearrangement uses TRBV18 and TRBJ2-1, with 8 bases matching TRBD2. V shed 6 bases, J shed 6 bases, and the junction held 10 bases outside the gene matches. The germline V gene encodes CDR1 KGHSH and CDR2 LQKENI. CDR3 length: 15 amino acids. The CDR3: CASSRVGSGTNEQFF. The CDR3 bases are TGTGCCAGCTCTCGGGTGGGTAGCGGGACCAATGAGCAGTTCTTC. The variable domain in full, completed from reference TRBV18 and TRBJ2-1, reads NAGVMQNPRHLVRRRGQEARLRCSPMKGHSHVYWYRQLPEEGLKFMVYLQKENIIDESGMPKERFSAEFPKEGPSILRIQQVVRGDSAAYFCASSRVGSGTNEQFFGPGTRLTVL.

This chain uses TRBV20-1 with TRBJ2-2; D unresolved. The CDR3 extends over 14 amino acids. Looked up from germline, CDR1 is DFQATT and CDR2 is SNEGSKA (reference sequence). The V and J ends lost 3 bases and 0 bases respectively, with 8 bases between them. CDR3 sequence reads: CSASKGTNTGELFF. CDR3 in DNA: TGCAGTGCTAGCAAGGGAACGAACACCGGGGAGCTGTTTTTT.

This clonotype has a handful of counts. The rearrangement uses TRBV13 and TRBJ1-6; possible D gene TRBD1, 5 bases. Looked up from germline, CDR1 is PRHDT and CDR2 is FYEKMQ (reference sequence). Between the trimmed V and J ends, which lost 2 bases and 8 bases, there was a span of 13 bases. The CDR3 consists of 15 residues. The CDR3 reads CASSLRGVVDSPLHF. In DNA form, the CDR3 reads TGTGCCAGCAGCTTACGGGGGGTAGTAGATTCACCCCTCCACTTT.

This clonotype was detected a few times. This chain joins TRBV7-2 and TRBJ2-5; possibly TRBD2 for D (6 bases). Looked up from germline, CDR1 is SGHTA and CDR2 is FQGNSA. Trimming removed 1 base from V and 2 bases from J, with 14 bases in between. The CDR3 spans 16 residues. The DNA for the CDR3 is TGTGCCAGCAGCTTAGTGGCTAGCGCTGAGCAAGAGACCCAGTACTTC. It yields the protein CASSLVASAEQETQYF.

Remarks on this clonotype: This may be a read error, as it is one base from a much larger clone. This rearrangement joins TRBV5-5 to TRBJ2-2; D not certain. Germline loops: CDR1 SGHKS, CDR2 YYEKEE (reference sequence). Trimming pared 2 bases from V and 5 bases from J, leaving 16 bases between. This CDR3 is 16 amino acids long. The CDR3 is CASSLRALDRTGELFF. The CDR3 DNA follows: TGTGCCAGCAGCTTAAGAGCTCTGGATAGGACCGGGGAGCTGTTTTTT.

This clonotype was observed at least ten times. The chain couples TRBV29-1 to TRBJ2-1; D remains unclear. Germline lookup yields CDR1 SQVTM and CDR2 ANQGSEA. Trimming removed 1 base at V and 0 bases at J, with 13 bases between. This CDR3 spans 16 amino acids. The CDR3 sequence is CSVEGSVSSSYNEQFF. In nucleotides, the CDR3 is TGCAGCGTTGAAGGTTCTGTCTCGAGCTCCTACAATGAGCAGTTCTTC.

The chain recombines TRBV7-2 with TRBJ1-1, with TRBD1 as a possible D gene (6 bases). This CDR3 has 12 residues. Germline CDR1 SGHTA, CDR2 FQGNSA. Trimming cost V 5 bases and J 6 bases, with 10 bases left between them. Written as DNA, the CDR3 is TGTGCCAGCAGCCCGGGGACACCTGAAGCTTTCTTT. It is translated as CASSPGTPEAFF.

V and J are TRBV3-1 and TRBJ2-7; D remains ambiguous. The V and J ends lost 0 bases and 2 bases respectively, with 5 bases between them. The CDR3 is made up of 13 amino acids. Germline-derived CDR1 and CDR2 are LGHDT and YNNKEL (reference sequence). Here the CDR3 reads CASSQDPTYEQYV. In DNA form, the CDR3 reads TGTGCCAGCAGCCAAGACCCCACCTACGAGCAGTACGTC.

The table lists this clonotype with a few counts. This chain joins TRBV4-1 and TRBJ2-2, with TRBD2 matching 10 bases. Germline V gene data show CDR1 as MGHRA and CDR2 as YSYEKL. With V trimmed by 5 bases and J by 7 bases, 10 bases remained unmatched. There are 16 residues in the CDR3. CDR3 bases: TGCGCCAGCAGCTTAAGAGCGGGAGGGACGAACGGGGAGCTGTTTTTT. Amino acids: CASSLRAGGTNGELFF.

Many counts were recorded for this clonotype. This sequence joins TRBV5-1 and TRBJ2-3, with TRBD1 as a possible D gene (6 bases). In germline, CDR1 is SGHRS, CDR2 YFSETQ. The CDR3 sequence is 15 residues long. The V and J ends lost 6 bases and 6 bases respectively, with 20 bases between them. The CDR3: CASTSGTPGMDTQYF. The CDR3 coding sequence is TGCGCCAGCACTTCCGGGACACCGGGGATGGATACGCAGTATTTT. The full variable domain, its missing parts supplied by reference TRBV5-1 and TRBJ2-3, is KAGVTQTPRYLIKTRGQQVTLSCSPISGHRSVSWYQQTPGQGLQFLFEYFSETQRNKGNFPGRFSGRQFSNSRSEMNVSTLELGDSALYLCASTSGTPGMDTQYFGPGTRLTVL.

This clonotype showed up just a few times. This chain links TRBV20-1 with TRBJ1-4, with a possible D match to TRBD1 (6 bases). The CDR3 has 15 residues. Germline CDR1 is DFQATT and CDR2 is SNEGSKA (reference sequence). V gave up 4 bases and J gave up 8 bases, with 20 bases separating them. CDR3 in amino acids: CSATAGAGAREKLFF. In DNA, the CDR3 is TGCAGTGCTACTGCCGGCGCAGGGGCGAGGGAAAAACTGTTTTTT.

This clonotype has at least ten counts. The genes are TRBV11-2 and TRBJ2-6; TRBD1 matches 11 bases. The CDR3 has 18 residues. Germline V gene lookup returns CDR1 SGHAT and CDR2 FQNNGV. Trimming removed 3 bases from V and 0 bases from J; junction bases left unmatched: 4. The CDR3 reads CASSFWTGGSSGANVLTF. CDR3 coding DNA: TGTGCCAGCAGCTTTTGGACAGGGGGCTCCTCTGGGGCCAACGTCCTGACTTTC.

The J gene is TRBJ2-4, the V gene TRBV2, with a tentative D call TRBD1 (5 bases). Between the trimmed V and J ends, which lost 6 bases and 9 bases, there was a span of 12 bases. Germline CDR1 is SNHLY and CDR2 is FYNNEI. The CDR3 is 12 amino acids. CDR3 nucleotide sequence: TGTGCCAGCAGCGGACATTTCGGCATTCAGTACTTC. This encodes CASSGHFGIQYF.

The rearrangement joins TRBV12-3 or TRBV12-4 to TRBJ1-5, with D unresolved. The ends were cut back, 6 bases at V and 6 bases at J, with 15 bases in the middle. The CDR3 sequence is 14 residues long. CDR3 DNA: TGTGCCAGCAGCCTGGGAAGCAGTAGTCAGCCCCAGCATTTT. Translated, it gives CASSLGSSSQPQHF.

V and J are TRBV5-6 and TRBJ2-2, with D perhaps TRBD1 (6 bases). The V end was cut by 3 bases, the J end by 8 bases, with 14 bases between. The CDR3 has 14 amino acids. CDR1 is SGHDT and CDR2 is YYEEEE in the germline V gene. CDR3 DNA: TGTGCCAGCAGCTCCCTGACAGGCCCGGGGGAGCTGTTTTTT. This encodes CASSSLTGPGELFF.

The rearrangement links TRBV15 to TRBJ2-1; D perhaps matches TRBD1 (6 bases). Trimming took off 5 bases at V and 3 bases at J, with 14 bases between the two ends. Germline V CDR1 and CDR2: LNHNV, YYDKDF (reference sequence). This CDR3 comprises 15 residues. The CDR3 region is CATSLNRDLYNEQFF. The DNA of the CDR3 is TGTGCCACCAGCTTAAACAGGGACCTCTACAATGAGCAGTTCTTC.

This clonotype was recorded at least ten times. This chain joins TRBV5-1 and TRBJ1-4; unclear D gene. This CDR3 is 15 amino acids long. Germline CDR1 is SGHRS and CDR2 is YFSETQ. Deletions cut 3 bases from V and 8 bases from J, with 17 bases between. The CDR3: CASSSTLDKGEKLFF. CDR3 nucleotides: TGCGCCAGCAGCTCGACTCTAGATAAGGGAGAAAAACTGTTTTTT.

This clonotype was counted many times. The chain has TRBV27 and TRBJ2-7; TRBD1 or TRBD2 may be the D gene (5 bases each). Deletions cut 2 bases from V and 5 bases from J, with 13 bases between. CDR3 length: 14 amino acids. Germline loops: CDR1 MNHEY, CDR2 SMNVEV (reference sequence). CDR3: CASSLREGTHEQYF. DNA of the CDR3: TGTGCCAGCAGTTTACGGGAAGGGACCCACGAGCAGTACTTC.

The chain is built from TRBV28 and TRBJ2-7, with TRBD2 matching over 13 bases. With V trimmed by 6 bases and J by 3 bases, 11 bases remained unmatched. This CDR3 region has 17 residues. Germline CDR1 and CDR2: MDHEN and SYDVKM. The CDR3 sequence is CASRPARGLAGIYEQYV. CDR3 DNA sequence: TGTGCCAGCAGGCCAGCCAGGGGACTAGCGGGAATCTACGAGCAGTACGTC.

V is TRBV27 and J is TRBJ2-3, with 8 bases aligning to TRBD2. This CDR3 spans 15 amino acids. Looked up from germline, CDR1 is MNHEY and CDR2 is SMNVEV (reference sequence). Germline trimming cut 4 bases from V and 0 bases from J; bases unmatched to any gene: 3. The CDR3 nucleotides read TGTGCCAGCAGTTCACTAGCGGCTAGCACAGATACGCAGTATTTT. The encoded protein is CASSSLAASTDTQYF.

The chain carries TRBV16 and TRBJ1-2; TRBD1 aligns across 9 bases. Per germline, CDR1 KGHSY and CDR2 FQNENV. The length of the CDR3 is 15 residues. V dropped 0 bases and J dropped 6; count of bases not matched to a gene: 5. The CDR3 coding sequence is TGTGCCAGCAGCCAATCGACAGGGGGATGGGATGGCTACACCTTC. It is translated as CASSQSTGGWDGYTF.